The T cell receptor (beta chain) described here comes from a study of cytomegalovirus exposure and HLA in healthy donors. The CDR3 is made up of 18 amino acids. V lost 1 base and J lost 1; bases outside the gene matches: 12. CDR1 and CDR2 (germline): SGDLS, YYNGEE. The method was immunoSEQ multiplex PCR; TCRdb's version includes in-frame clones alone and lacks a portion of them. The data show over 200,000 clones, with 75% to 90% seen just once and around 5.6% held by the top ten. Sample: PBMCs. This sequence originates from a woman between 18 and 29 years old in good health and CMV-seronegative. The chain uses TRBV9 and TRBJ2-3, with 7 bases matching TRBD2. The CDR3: CASSVPREGTYGTDTQYF. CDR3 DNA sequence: TGTGCCAGCAGCGTACCCAGGGAGGGAACCTACGGCACAGATACGCAGTATTTT.